The clone carrying this TCR beta chain was detected a few times. These data are taken from a study of blood T cell repertoires in COVID-19. Study as a whole: The origin of the acute and convalescent COVID-19 samples was the United States, Italy and Spain. The cDNA or gDNA used as material had been derived from T cells, B-cell-depleted T cells, or PBMCs.

Under the authors' procedure: Nucleated cell counts were estimated from reference gene primer amplification. Profiled with immunoSEQ multiplex PCR; TCRdb holds only in-frame clones, not every one. V and J calls and clone size are given by that table; D and trimming were obtained from the DNA. The data show some 59,000 clones, 90% seen once. The CDR3 has 17 amino acids. V lost 2 bases to trimming and J lost 8 bases; unmatched junction nucleotides: 15. Germline assignment: CDR1 SGHRS and CDR2 YFSETQ. The chain uses TRBV5-1 and TRBJ2-1; 8 bases align to TRBD2. Sequences were obtained from peripheral blood. The sequence was obtained from a man aged 50 to 59 with acute or convalescent COVID-19. The CDR3: CASSFKRESGRWYEQFF. CDR3 DNA: TGCGCCAGCAGCTTTAAACGGGAAAGCGGGAGATGGTATGAGCAGTTCTTC.